The 5 T cell receptor beta chains listed next were all sequenced from one sample in a study of siplizumab effects on memory and regulatory T cells. Produced via immunoSEQ multiplex PCR; TCRdb's table is partial and in-frame only. Seen here are 50,000 to 55,000 clones, 85% to 95% observed once, and the top ten hold about a sixth. The sequenced sample was CD8+ T cells sorted from blood. These TCRs come from a human donor in good health.

The chain recombines TRBV9 with TRBJ2-1; D is ambiguous. The CDR3 is 13 amino acids. The V and J ends lost 2 bases and 0 bases respectively, with 3 bases between them. Germline-derived CDR1 and CDR2 are SGDLS and YYNGEE. CDR3 protein: CASSVASYNEQFF. CDR3 coding DNA: TGTGCCAGCAGCGTGGCCTCCTACAATGAGCAGTTCTTC.

This chain links TRBV5-4 with TRBJ2-7; weak D call: TRBD2 (6 bases). Per the germline V gene, CDR1 is SGHNT and CDR2 is YYREEE (reference sequence). The germline V and J ends were trimmed by 3 bases and 12 bases, with 16 bases remaining between them. The CDR3 has 12 residues. The CDR3 nucleotides read TGTGCCAGCAGCTCGCCGGGGGAAGCCTGGTACTTC. It specifies CASSSPGEAWYF.

The chain's CDR3 is CASSPDREINIQYF. CDR3 bases: TGTGCCAGCAGCCCCGACAGGGAGATCAACATTCAGTACTTC. The genes are TRBV14 and TRBJ2-4, with 7 bases matching TRBD1. Germline values: CDR1 SGHDN, CDR2 FVKESK. V lost 4 bases, J lost 7 bases, and 7 bases stayed unmatched. The length of the CDR3 is 14 residues.

The chain links TRBV10-2 to TRBJ1-5; D uncertain. CDR1 WSHSY and CDR2 SAAADI come from the germline V gene. The CDR3 spans 12 residues. V lost 2 bases and J lost 10, with 9 bases in between. CDR3 region: CASSEGVGPQHF. In DNA, the CDR3 is TGCGCCAGCAGTGAGGGCGTTGGCCCCCAGCATTTT.

This chain connects TRBV7-9 to TRBJ2-7, with TRBD1 identical over 9 bases. V gave up 1 base and J gave up 0 bases; unmatched junction bases: 7. Per the germline V gene, CDR1 is SEHNR and CDR2 is FQNEAQ (reference sequence). This CDR3 is built from 17 residues. The CDR3 spells CASSLETGGYSSYEQYF. DNA of the CDR3: TGTGCCAGCAGCTTAGAGACAGGGGGGTACAGCTCCTACGAGCAGTACTTC.